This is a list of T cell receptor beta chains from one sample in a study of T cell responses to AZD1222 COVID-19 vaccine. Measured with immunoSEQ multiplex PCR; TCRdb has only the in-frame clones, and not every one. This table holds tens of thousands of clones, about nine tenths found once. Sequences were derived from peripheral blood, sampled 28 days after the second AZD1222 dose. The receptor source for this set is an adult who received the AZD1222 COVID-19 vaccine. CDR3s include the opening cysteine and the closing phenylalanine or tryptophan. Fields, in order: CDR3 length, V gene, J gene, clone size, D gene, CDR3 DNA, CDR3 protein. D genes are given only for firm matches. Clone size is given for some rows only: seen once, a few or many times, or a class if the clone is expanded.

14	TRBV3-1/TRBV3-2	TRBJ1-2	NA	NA	TGTGCCAGCGGAAGGGGGGAAGTAGGCTATGGCTACACCTTC	CASGRGEVGYGYTF
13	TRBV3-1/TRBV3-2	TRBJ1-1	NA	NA	TGTGCCAGCAGGAAGGACACCGATACTGAAGCTTTCTTT	CASRKDTDTEAFF
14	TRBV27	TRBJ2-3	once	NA	TGTGCCATCCCGGAGGGCCTGCGGGGAGATACGCAGTATTTT	CAIPEGLRGDTQYF
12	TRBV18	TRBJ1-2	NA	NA	TGTGCCAGCTCACCAGACGACGGCGGCTACACCTTC	CASSPDDGGYTF
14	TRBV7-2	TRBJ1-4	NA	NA	TGTGCCAGCAGCTTATCTCTGGGAGCGAAAAAACTGTTTTTT	CASSLSLGAKKLFF
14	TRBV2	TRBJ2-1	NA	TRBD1	TGTGCCAGCAGTGGGGACAGAACCCGCAATGAGCAGTTCTTC	CASSGDRTRNEQFF
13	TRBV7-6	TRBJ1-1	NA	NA	TGTGCCAGCAGCCCGGGCGTCGGGACTGAAGCTTTCTTT	CASSPGVGTEAFF
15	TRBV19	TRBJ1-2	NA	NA	TGTGCCAGTAGTCAATCGACGGAGGGGTACTATGGCTACACCTTC	CASSQSTEGYYGYTF
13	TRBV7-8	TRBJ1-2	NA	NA	TGTGCCAGCAGCCATCGGACAGCCTATGGCTACACCTTC	CASSHRTAYGYTF
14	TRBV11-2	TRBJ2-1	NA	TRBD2	TGTGCCAGCAGCCCTTACGGGGGGTACAATGAGCAGTTCTTC	CASSPYGGYNEQFF
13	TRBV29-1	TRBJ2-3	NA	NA	TGCAGCGTTGCCGGGTTTGGCACAGATACGCAGTATTTT	CSVAGFGTDTQYF
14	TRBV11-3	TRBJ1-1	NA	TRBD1	TGTGCCAGCAGCTTTGACAGGGAAGACACTGAAGCTTTCTTT	CASSFDREDTEAFF
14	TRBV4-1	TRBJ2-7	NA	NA	TGCGCCAGCAGCCAAGTGAGTAAGGGAAACGAGCAGTACTTC	CASSQVSKGNEQYF
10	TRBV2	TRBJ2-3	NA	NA	TGTGCCAGCTCAACAGATACGCAGTATTTT	CASSTDTQYF
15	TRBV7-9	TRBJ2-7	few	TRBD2	TGTGCCAGCGCCCCACCCGGGACTAGCGGGTACGAGCAGTACTTC	CASAPPGTSGYEQYF
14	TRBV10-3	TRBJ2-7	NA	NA	TGTGCCATCAGTGAGCAGCAGGGATCTGGGGAGCAGTACTTC	CAISEQQGSGEQYF
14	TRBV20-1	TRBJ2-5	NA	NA	TGCAGTGCTAGTGAAGACAGGTACCAAGAGACCCAGTACTTC	CSASEDRYQETQYF
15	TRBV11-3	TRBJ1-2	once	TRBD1	TGTGCCAGCAGCTTAGAATCCGGGACAGACTATGGCTACACCTTC	CASSLESGTDYGYTF
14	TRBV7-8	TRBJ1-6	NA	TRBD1	TGTGCCAGCAGCTTGGGGACAGGGGGGTTAACCCTCCACTTT	CASSLGTGGLTLHF
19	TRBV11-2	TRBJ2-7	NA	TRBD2	TGTGCCAGCAGCCCTCGACTAGCGGGAGAGTGGGGGAGCTCCTACGAGCAGTACTTC	CASSPRLAGEWGSSYEQYF
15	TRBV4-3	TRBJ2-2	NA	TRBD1	TGCGCCAGCAGCCAAAAACGACAGGGGTCCGGGGAGCTGTTTTTT	CASSQKRQGSGELFF
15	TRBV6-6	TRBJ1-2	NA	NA	TGTGCCAGCAGTCCTTTTACCGACGGAGCCTATGGCTACACCTTC	CASSPFTDGAYGYTF
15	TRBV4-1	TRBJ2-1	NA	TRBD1	TGCGCCAGCAGCCAAACCGACAGGGGTAGCAATGAGCAGTTCTTC	CASSQTDRGSNEQFF
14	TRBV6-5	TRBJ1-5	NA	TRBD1	TGTGCCAGCAGCCGGACAGGGATCAATCAGCCCCAGCATTTT	CASSRTGINQPQHF
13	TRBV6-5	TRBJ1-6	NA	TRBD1	TGTGCCAGCTTGGGACAGAATAATTCACCCCTCCACTTT	CASLGQNNSPLHF
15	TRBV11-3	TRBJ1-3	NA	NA	TGTGCCAGCAGCTCCAGGGGAAGCTCTGGAAACACCATATATTTT	CASSSRGSSGNTIYF
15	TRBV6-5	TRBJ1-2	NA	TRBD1	TGTGCCAGCACCGACCGGACAGGGGTGAACTATGGCTACACCTTC	CASTDRTGVNYGYTF
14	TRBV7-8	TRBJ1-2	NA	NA	TGTGCCAGCAGCTTAGGGTCCGGGGTCGGAGGCTACACCTTC	CASSLGSGVGGYTF
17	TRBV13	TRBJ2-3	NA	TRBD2	TGTGCCAGCAGCTGGGCCTCTAGCGGGGGAAGCACAGATACGCAGTATTTT	CASSWASSGGSTDTQYF
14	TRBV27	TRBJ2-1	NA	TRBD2	TGTGCCAGCAGTAAACTAGCGGGGGGCGCTGAGCAGTTCTTC	CASSKLAGGAEQFF
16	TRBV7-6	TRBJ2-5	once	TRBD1	TGTGCCAGCAGCTCCCGGAAGACAGGGACGAAGGAGACCCAGTACTTC	CASSSRKTGTKETQYF
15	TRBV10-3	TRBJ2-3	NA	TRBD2	TGTGCCATCAGTGAGCTAGCGGCGAGCACAGATACGCAGTATTTT	CAISELAASTDTQYF
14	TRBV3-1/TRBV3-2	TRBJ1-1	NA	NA	TGTGCCAGCAGCCATGGTTCAGGGAACACTGAAGCTTTCTTT	CASSHGSGNTEAFF
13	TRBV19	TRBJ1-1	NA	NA	TGTGCCAGTAACAAACAAAAGAACACTGAAGCTTTCTTT	CASNKQKNTEAFF
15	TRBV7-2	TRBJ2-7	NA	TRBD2	TGTGCCAGCAGCCGCTCTAGCGGGAGCTTGTACGAGCAGTACTTC	CASSRSSGSLYEQYF
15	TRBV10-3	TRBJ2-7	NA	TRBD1	TGTGCCATCAGTGAGTCGAGCACAGGGGCGTCCGAGCAGTACTTC	CAISESSTGASEQYF
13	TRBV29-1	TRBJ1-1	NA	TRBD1	TGCAGCGTTGGGATCCCGACAGGGGCTGAAGCTTTCTTT	CSVGIPTGAEAFF
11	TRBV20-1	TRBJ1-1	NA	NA	TGCAGTGCTAGACCCGACACTGAAGCTTTCTTT	CSARPDTEAFF
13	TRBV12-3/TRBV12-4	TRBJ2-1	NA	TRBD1	TGTGCCAGCAGCCTCACAGGGGTCAATGAGCAGTTCTTC	CASSLTGVNEQFF
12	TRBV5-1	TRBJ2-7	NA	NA	TGCGCCAGCAGCACGGGAAACTACGAGCAGTACTTC	CASSTGNYEQYF
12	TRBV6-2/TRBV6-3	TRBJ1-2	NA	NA	TGTGCCAGCAGTTACTCAGGGGACACCTACACCTTC	CASSYSGDTYTF